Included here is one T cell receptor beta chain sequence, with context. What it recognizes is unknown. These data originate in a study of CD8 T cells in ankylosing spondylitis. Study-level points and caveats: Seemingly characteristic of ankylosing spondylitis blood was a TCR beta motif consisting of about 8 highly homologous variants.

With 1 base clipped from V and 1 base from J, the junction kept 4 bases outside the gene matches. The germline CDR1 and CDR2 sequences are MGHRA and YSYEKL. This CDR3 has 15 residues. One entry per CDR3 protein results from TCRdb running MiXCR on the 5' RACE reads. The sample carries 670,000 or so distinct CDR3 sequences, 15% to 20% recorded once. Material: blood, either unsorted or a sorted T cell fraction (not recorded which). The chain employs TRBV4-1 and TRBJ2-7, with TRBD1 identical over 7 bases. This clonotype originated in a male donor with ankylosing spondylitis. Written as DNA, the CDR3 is TGCGCCAGCAGCCAAGGACAGGGAATTTCCTACGAGCAGTACTTC. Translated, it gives CASSQGQGISYEQYF.